The clone carrying this T cell receptor (beta chain) was observed a handful of times. This sample was taken from a study of T cells in Graves' hyperthyroidism and ophthalmopathy. Deletions cut 3 bases from V and 6 bases from J, with 14 bases between. CDR1 and CDR2 from the germline V gene are SEHNR and FQNEAQ (reference sequence). This CDR3 has 15 amino acids. Researchers amplified the TCR beta CDR3 regions from RNA transcripts. Using the HTBI primer set, a first-round RT-PCR was run on the TCR CDR3. Using its own MiXCR run on the multiplex PCR reads, TCRdb lists one record per CDR3 protein. The sample lists around 280,000 distinct CDR3 sequences, 10% to 15% occurring once.

What was sequenced was blood. The chain is built from TRBV7-9 and TRBJ2-2; possible D gene TRBD1, 5 bases. The sequence was obtained from a woman aged 25 to 39 with Graves' hyperthyroidism that later progressed to Graves' ophthalmopathy. CDR3 nucleotides: TGTGCCAGCAGCTTCGGACAATGGGCCGCCGGGGAGCTGTTTTTT. This gives the protein CASSFGQWAAGELFF.